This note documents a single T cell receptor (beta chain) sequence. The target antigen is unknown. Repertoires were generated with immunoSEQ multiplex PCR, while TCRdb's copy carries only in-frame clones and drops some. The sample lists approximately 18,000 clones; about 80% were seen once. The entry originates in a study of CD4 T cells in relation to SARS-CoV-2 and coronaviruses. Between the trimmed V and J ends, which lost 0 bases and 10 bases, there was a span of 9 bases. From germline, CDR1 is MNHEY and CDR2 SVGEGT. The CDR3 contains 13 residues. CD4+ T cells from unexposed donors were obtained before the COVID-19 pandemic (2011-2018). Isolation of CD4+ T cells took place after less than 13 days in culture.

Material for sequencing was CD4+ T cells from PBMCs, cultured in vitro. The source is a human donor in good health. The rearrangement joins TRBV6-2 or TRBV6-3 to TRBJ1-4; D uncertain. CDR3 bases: TGTGCCAGCAGTTACTCGACATCACCAAAACTGTTTTTT. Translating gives CASSYSTSPKLFF.